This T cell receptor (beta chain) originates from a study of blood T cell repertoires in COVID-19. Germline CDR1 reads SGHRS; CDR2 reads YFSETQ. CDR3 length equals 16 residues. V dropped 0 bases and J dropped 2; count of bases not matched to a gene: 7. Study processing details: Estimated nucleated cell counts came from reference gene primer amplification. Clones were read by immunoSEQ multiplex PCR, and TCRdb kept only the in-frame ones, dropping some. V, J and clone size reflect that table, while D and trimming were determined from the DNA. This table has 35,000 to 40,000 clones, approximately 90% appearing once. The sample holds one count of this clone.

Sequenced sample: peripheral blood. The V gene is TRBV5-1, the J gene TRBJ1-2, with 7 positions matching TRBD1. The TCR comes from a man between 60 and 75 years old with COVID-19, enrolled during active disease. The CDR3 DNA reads TGCGCCAGCAGCTTGGATATCGTACAGGGGAACTATGGCTACACCTTC. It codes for CASSLDIVQGNYGYTF. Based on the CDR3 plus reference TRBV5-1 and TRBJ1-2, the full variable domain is KAGVTQTPRYLIKTRGQQVTLSCSPISGHRSVSWYQQTPGQGLQFLFEYFSETQRNKGNFPGRFSGRQFSNSRSEMNVSTLELGDSALYLCASSLDIVQGNYGYTFGSGTRLTVV.